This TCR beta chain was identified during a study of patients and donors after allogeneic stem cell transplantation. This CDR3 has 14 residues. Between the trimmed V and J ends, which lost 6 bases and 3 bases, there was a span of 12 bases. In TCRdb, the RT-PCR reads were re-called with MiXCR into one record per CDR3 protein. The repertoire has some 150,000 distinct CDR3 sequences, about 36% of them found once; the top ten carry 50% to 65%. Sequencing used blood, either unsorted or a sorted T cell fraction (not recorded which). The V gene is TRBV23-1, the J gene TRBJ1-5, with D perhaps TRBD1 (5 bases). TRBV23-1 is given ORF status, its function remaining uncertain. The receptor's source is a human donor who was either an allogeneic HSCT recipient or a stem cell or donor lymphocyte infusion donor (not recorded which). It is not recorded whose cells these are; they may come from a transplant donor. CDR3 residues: CASRGGQNNQPQHF. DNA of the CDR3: TGCGCCAGCAGGGGAGGACAAAACAATCAGCCCCAGCATTTT.